Following are 23 T cell receptor beta chains from one sample sequenced in a study of vaccination and CD4 T cells after COVID-19. Described treatment: roughly ten-day PBMC culture with coronavirus spike peptide pools or control peptides (ViraFEST assay). Their antigens are not known. Cultured CD4+ T-cell DNA underwent Oncomine TCR Beta short-read sequencing. TCRdb fed the PCR reads into MiXCR, producing one record per CDR3 protein. The sample holds approximately 20,000 distinct CDR3 sequences, around 43% seen once. The source was CD4+ T cells from blood, cultured in vitro, collected before SARS-CoV-2 vaccination. These receptors originate from a human donor who had recovered from COVID-19.

This clonotype was recorded a few times. This chain connects TRBV20-1 to TRBJ1-3; tentative D call: TRBD1 (6 bases). Germline CDR1 and CDR2: DFQATT and SNEGSKA (reference sequence). Trimming took 1 base from V and 0 from J, leaving 16 bases between them. This CDR3 region has 17 residues. CDR3 region: CSARGSSQGNSGNTIYF. The CDR3 DNA is TGCAGTGCTAGAGGGTCGAGCCAGGGGAACTCTGGAAACACCATATATTTT.

This chain uses TRBV6-1 with TRBJ2-7; D assignment may be TRBD1 or TRBD2 (5 bases each). Germline V gene data show CDR1 as MNHNS and CDR2 as SASEGT. CDR3 length: 13 amino acids. The ends were cut back, 5 bases at V and 2 bases at J, with 10 bases in the middle. For the CDR3, the DNA is TGTGCCAGCAGTAAGGGACGCACCTACGAGCAGTACTTC. Protein sequence: CASSKGRTYEQYF.

The chain uses TRBV18 and TRBJ1-1, with 8 bases identical to TRBD1. The germline CDR1 and CDR2 sequences are KGHSH and LQKENI. The J segment lost 3 bases and the V segment lost 3 bases, leaving 3 bases of the junction unmatched. The CDR3 contains 14 residues. The CDR3 loop is CASSPAQGDTEAFF. The DNA for the CDR3 is TGTGCCAGCTCACCTGCACAGGGGGACACTGAAGCTTTCTTT.

The rearrangement links TRBV6-5 to TRBJ1-5; D may be TRBD1 (6 bases). CDR3 length equals 14 residues. CDR1 MNHEY and CDR2 SVGAGI come from the germline V gene. The V end lost 3 bases, the J end lost 6 bases, and 12 bases lay between the germline ends. The CDR3 nucleotides read TGTGCCAGCAGTTATCCCAGGGGAGGTCAGCCCCAGCATTTT. Its protein product is CASSYPRGGQPQHF.

The rearrangement joins TRBV18 to TRBJ1-5; D is uncertain. With 2 bases removed from V and 6 bases from J, the gap between germline ends came to 11 bases. Germline loops: CDR1 KGHSH, CDR2 LQKENI. The CDR3 has 14 amino acids. CDR3 in amino acids: CASSPSGDIQPQHF. The CDR3, as DNA: TGTGCCAGCTCACCATCTGGGGATATTCAGCCCCAGCATTTT.

The chain carries TRBV20-1 and TRBJ2-3; possible D gene TRBD2, 5 bases. Germline CDR1 DFQATT, CDR2 SNEGSKA (reference sequence). The CDR3 is made up of 14 amino acids. The V and J ends lost 8 bases and 2 bases respectively, with 17 bases between them. The CDR3 is CSHPGEFDTDTQYF. In DNA, the CDR3 is TGCAGTCACCCCGGGGAGTTCGACACAGATACGCAGTATTTT.

V and J are TRBV19 and TRBJ2-5, with TRBD2 matching 7 bases. This CDR3 is 13 amino acids long. J lost 6 bases, V lost 5 bases, and 6 bases had no gene match. Germline values: CDR1 LNHDA, CDR2 SQIVND (reference sequence). For the CDR3, the DNA is TGTGCCAGTAGTGGGGGGGTTTGGAAGACCCAGTACTTC. This translates into CASSGGVWKTQYF. Drawing the rest from reference TRBV19 and TRBJ2-5, the complete variable domain is DGGITQSPKYLFRKEGQNVTLSCEQNLNHDAMYWYRQDPGQGLRLIYYSQIVNDFQKGDIAEGYSVSREKKESFPLTVTSAQKNPTAFYLCASSGGVWKTQYFGPGTRLLVL.

The rearrangement links TRBV7-6 to TRBJ2-1; 7 bases are shared with TRBD2. J gave up 8 bases and V 5 bases, and 9 bases lay outside the gene matches. Germline CDR1 SGHVS, CDR2 FNYEAQ. The CDR3 is made up of 14 amino acids. This CDR3 is CASSGVAGADEQFF. In nucleotides, the CDR3 is TGTGCCAGCAGCGGGGTTGCGGGAGCGGATGAGCAGTTCTTC.

There are a few counts of this clonotype. This sequence joins TRBV7-2 and TRBJ1-2; maybe TRBD1 (6 bases). The V gene's germline CDR1 is SGHTA and CDR2 FQGNSA. This CDR3 comprises 15 residues. V was trimmed by 6 bases and J by 3 bases, leaving 17 bases between them. The CDR3 bases are TGTGCCAGCAGGTTTGGGGGGGCGCGAGACTATGGCTACACCTTC. Its translation is CASRFGGARDYGYTF.

The chain joins TRBV6-5 to TRBJ1-5; D unresolved. Germline V gene lookup returns CDR1 MNHEY and CDR2 SVGAGI. Trimming took off 2 bases at V and 7 bases at J, with 9 bases between the two ends. The CDR3 is 13 amino acids. CDR3 DNA: TGTGCCAGCAGTTACAGGGAGGAGCAGCCCCAGCATTTT. This encodes CASSYREEQPQHF.

This sequence joins TRBV20-1 and TRBJ2-4; tentative D call: TRBD2 (6 bases). V lost 6 bases and J lost 0, with 12 bases in between. The CDR3 has 14 residues. The germline CDR1 and CDR2 sequences are DFQATT and SNEGSKA (reference sequence). Here the CDR3 DNA reads TGCAGTGCCCATCAGGGACTAGCCAAAAACATTCAGTACTTC. Its protein product is CSAHQGLAKNIQYF.

V usage is TRBV7-2 and J usage is TRBJ2-7; D gene uncertain. Germline-derived CDR1 and CDR2 are SGHTA and FQGNSA. The ends were cut back, 8 bases at V and 3 bases at J, with 11 bases in the middle. CDR3 length equals 12 residues. The DNA for the CDR3 is TGTGCCAGCGCCCTTCGCGGCTACGAGCAGTACTTC. It translates to CASALRGYEQYF.

This clonotype has just a few counts. The chain carries TRBV19 and TRBJ1-5; 7 bases agree with TRBD1. Germline CDR1 reads LNHDA; CDR2 reads SQIVND (reference sequence). The CDR3 is made up of 15 amino acids. Trimming took 4 bases from V and 2 from J; bases not matched to a gene: 5. The DNA of the CDR3 is TGTGCCAGTAGTACCTCAGGGGGAGGCAATCAGCCCCAGCATTTT. As protein: CASSTSGGGNQPQHF.

The rearrangement joins TRBV7-9 to TRBJ2-5; D possibly matches TRBD1 or TRBD2 (5 bases each). Germline V lookup: CDR1 SEHNR, CDR2 FQNEAQ (reference sequence). Trimming pared 3 bases from V and 13 bases from J, leaving 24 bases between. The CDR3 has 15 amino acids. CDR3 nucleotide sequence: TGTGCCAGCAGCTTTGGATCGGGGCAGCAGGAACCAGGGTACTTC. The encoded protein is CASSFGSGQQEPGYF.

The CDR3: CASMLATGRYNSPLHF. In DNA, the CDR3 is TGTGCCAGCATGCTGGCTACAGGGCGCTATAATTCACCCCTCCACTTT. The V call is TRBV7-2, the J call TRBJ1-6, with D tentatively TRBD1 (6 bases). Trimming left V 7 bases short and J 3 bases short, with 16 bases between. CDR1 is SGHTA and CDR2 is FQGNSA in the germline V gene. The CDR3 consists of 16 residues. The complete variable domain, with remaining parts taken from reference TRBV7-2 and TRBJ1-6, reads GAGVSQSPSNKVTEKGKDVELRCDPISGHTALYWYRQSLGQGLEFLIYFQGNSAPDKSGLPSDRFSAERTGGSVSTLTIQRTQQEDSAVYLCASMLATGRYNSPLHFGNGTRLTVT.

The chain employs TRBV19 and TRBJ1-1; 9 bases match TRBD1. The ends lost 4 bases at V and 4 bases at J; junction bases unmatched: 4. Germline V gene data show CDR1 as LNHDA and CDR2 as SQIVND (reference sequence). This CDR3 contains 14 residues. For the CDR3, the DNA is TGTGCCAGTAGTAACCAGGGACAGGGCACTGAAGCTTTCTTT. Protein sequence: CASSNQGQGTEAFF.

The chain recombines TRBV6-2 or TRBV6-3 with TRBJ1-1, with D unresolved. With 0 bases removed from V and 0 bases from J, the gap between germline ends came to 11 bases. The CDR3 consists of 16 residues. Germline V gene lookup returns CDR1 MNHEY and CDR2 SVGEGT. As DNA, the CDR3 is TGTGCCAGCAGTTACTCAATAACAGAATTGAACACTGAAGCTTTCTTT. Translating gives CASSYSITELNTEAFF.

V usage is TRBV19 and J usage is TRBJ1-2; 11 bases map to TRBD1. Germline assignment: CDR1 LNHDA and CDR2 SQIVND (reference sequence). The CDR3 contains 15 residues. V dropped 5 bases and J dropped 1; count of bases not matched to a gene: 3. The CDR3 protein is CASSGQGASNYGYTF. In DNA, the CDR3 is TGTGCCAGTAGTGGACAGGGGGCAAGTAACTATGGCTACACCTTC.

The V call is TRBV20-1, the J call TRBJ2-1, with 7 positions matching TRBD2. Germline V lookup: CDR1 DFQATT, CDR2 SNEGSKA (reference sequence). The CDR3 has 15 amino acids. V lost 6 bases, J lost 2 bases, and 10 bases stayed unmatched. The CDR3 sequence: CSAVGSGVAYNEQFF. CDR3 bases: TGCAGTGCCGTGGGGAGCGGGGTCGCCTACAATGAGCAGTTCTTC.

A note on this clonotype: A read error may account for a junction end that differs from germline. The rearrangement links TRBV5-6 to TRBJ1-3, with no clear D. This CDR3 has 11 amino acids. Looked up from germline, CDR1 is SGHDT and CDR2 is YYEEEE. CDR3 sequence reads: CARRALPLTNF. In DNA form, the CDR3 reads TGTGCCAGGAGGGCCCTCCCTTTAACCAATTTT. Based on the CDR3 plus reference TRBV5-6 and TRBJ1-3, the full variable domain is DAGVTQSPTHLIKTRGQQVTLRCSPKSGHDTVSWYQQALGQGPQFIFQYYEEEERQRGNFPDRFSGHQFPNYSSELNVNALLLGDSALYLCARRALPLTNFGEGSWLTVV.

The table lists this clonotype with a few counts. The V and J genes are TRBV20-1 and TRBJ2-2; TRBD2 aligns across 7 bases. Germline CDR1 is DFQATT and CDR2 is SNEGSKA (reference sequence). The CDR3 has 15 residues. V lost 6 bases to trimming and J lost 4 bases; unmatched junction nucleotides: 11. CDR3 in DNA: TGCAGTGCCAGGCGGGGAGGGGCCTTCACCGGGGAGCTGTTTTTT. Its protein is CSARRGGAFTGELFF.

The gene calls are TRBV9 and TRBJ1-1, with D tentatively TRBD1 (5 bases). The CDR3 extends over 15 amino acids. Germline CDR1 and CDR2: SGDLS and YYNGEE. V lost 0 bases and J lost 1, with 10 bases in between. The chain's CDR3 is CASSVGTLSNTEAFF. CDR3 DNA: TGTGCCAGCAGCGTAGGGACACTCTCGAACACTGAAGCTTTCTTT.

V gene TRBV19 combines with J gene TRBJ2-2; TRBD1 is a possible D gene (8 bases). This CDR3 region has 18 residues. Germline CDR1 is LNHDA and CDR2 is SQIVND (reference sequence). Trimming removed 5 bases from V and 7 bases from J, with 26 bases in between. The CDR3, as DNA: TGTGCCAGTAGTCCCTCGGCGGGAGTGACAGGGGTTGACGGGGAGCTGTTTTTT. Protein sequence: CASSPSAGVTGVDGELFF.